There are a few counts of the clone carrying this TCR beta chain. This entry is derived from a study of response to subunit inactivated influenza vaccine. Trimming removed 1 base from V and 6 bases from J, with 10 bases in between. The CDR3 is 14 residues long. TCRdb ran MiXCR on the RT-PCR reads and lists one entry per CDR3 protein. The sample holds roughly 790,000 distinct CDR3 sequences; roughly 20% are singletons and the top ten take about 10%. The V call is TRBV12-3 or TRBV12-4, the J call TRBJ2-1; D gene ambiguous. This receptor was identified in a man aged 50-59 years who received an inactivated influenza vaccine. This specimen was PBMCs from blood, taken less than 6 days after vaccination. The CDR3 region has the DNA TGTGCCAGCAGTTTAGATCAGCCCCCCAATGAGCAGTTCTTC. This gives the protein CASSLDQPPNEQFF.